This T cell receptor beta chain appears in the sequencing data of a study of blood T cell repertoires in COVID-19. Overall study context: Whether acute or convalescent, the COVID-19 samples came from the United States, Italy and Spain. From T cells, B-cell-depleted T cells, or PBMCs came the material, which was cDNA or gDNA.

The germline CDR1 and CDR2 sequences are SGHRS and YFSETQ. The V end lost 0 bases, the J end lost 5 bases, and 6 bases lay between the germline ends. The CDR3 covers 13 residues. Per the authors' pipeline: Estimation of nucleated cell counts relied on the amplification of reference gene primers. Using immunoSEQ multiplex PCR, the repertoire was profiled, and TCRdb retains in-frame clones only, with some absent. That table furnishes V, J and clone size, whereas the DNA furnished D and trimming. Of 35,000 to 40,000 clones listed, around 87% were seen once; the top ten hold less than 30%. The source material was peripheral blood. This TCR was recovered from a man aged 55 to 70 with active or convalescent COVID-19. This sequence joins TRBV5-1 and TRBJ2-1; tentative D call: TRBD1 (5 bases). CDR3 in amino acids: CASSLGRDNEQFF. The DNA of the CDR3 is TGCGCCAGCAGCTTGGGCAGGGACAATGAGCAGTTCTTC. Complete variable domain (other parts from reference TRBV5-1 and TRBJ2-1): KAGVTQTPRYLIKTRGQQVTLSCSPISGHRSVSWYQQTPGQGLQFLFEYFSETQRNKGNFPGRFSGRQFSNSRSEMNVSTLELGDSALYLCASSLGRDNEQFFGPGTRLTVL.